The T cell receptor (beta chain) described here comes from a study of shared clonotypes between healthy human individuals. The donors were all Caucasian adults (living in Nashville, Tennessee). In germline, CDR1 is LGHNT, CDR2 FRNRAP. The V segment lost 6 bases and the J segment 2 bases; nucleotides outside the gene matches: 8. The CDR3 is 15 amino acids. TCRdb's table, derived via immunoSEQ multiplex PCR, lists solely in-frame clones and lacks some. The data contain approximately 1,500,000 clones, approximately 97% of them seen just once; the ten biggest clones take up roughly 1.1%. The sequenced sample was naive CD4+ T cells sorted from blood. The subset: CD45RA+ positively selected. The chain combines TRBV12-5 with TRBJ2-3; TRBD2 aligns across 7 bases. This sequence originates from a man under 40 in good health. CDR3 nucleotides: TGTGCTAGTGGCTCCGCGGGGGATTACACAGATACGCAGTATTTT. Translation: CASGSAGDYTDTQYF.